The 20 T cell receptor beta chains presented below share a single source sample, sequenced in a study of blood T cell repertoires in COVID-19. The assay was immunoSEQ multiplex PCR, and TCRdb's table has in-frame clones only and misses some. This sample yields around 380,000 clones, of which 70% to 90% are seen a single time; 1% to 1.5% belongs to the top ten. The sample was PBMCs or T cells enriched from blood (not recorded which). These receptors were obtained from a man under 40 who had recovered from COVID-19.

In DNA, the CDR3 is TGTGCCAGCAGCTCAGGATCTGGAAACACCATATATTTT. Protein: CASSSGSGNTIYF. The gene calls are TRBV14 and TRBJ1-3; D remains unclear. The CDR3 contains 13 residues. With 5 bases removed from V and 1 base from J, the gap between germline ends came to 6 bases. Germline V CDR1 and CDR2: SGHDN, FVKESK.

DNA for the CDR3: TGTGCCAGCTCACCGCAGGGGAATTCACCCCTCCACTTT. It specifies CASSPQGNSPLHF. This chain connects TRBV18 to TRBJ1-6; perhaps TRBD1 as D (6 bases). Germline CDR1 and CDR2: KGHSH and LQKENI. Trimming left V 3 bases short and J 7 bases short, with 7 bases between. There are 13 residues in the CDR3.

This chain joins TRBV29-1 and TRBJ2-5; D is possibly TRBD2 (6 bases). Germline V gene lookup returns CDR1 SQVTM and CDR2 ANQGSEA. The CDR3 sequence is 11 residues long. The CDR3 nucleotides read TGCAGGGCCGGAGGGCGAGAGACCCAGTACTTC. As protein: CRAGGRETQYF.

Worth noting for this clone: Other DNA sequences in this sample translate to the same CDR3. Here the CDR3 reads CASSLGGGGDTQYF. In DNA form, the CDR3 reads TGTGCCAGCAGTTTAGGCGGGGGTGGCGATACGCAGTATTTT. The V call is TRBV27, the J call TRBJ2-3, with 7 bases matching TRBD2. The CDR3 sequence is 14 residues long. V shed 2 bases and J 6 bases; nucleotides not matched to a gene: 5. The V gene's germline CDR1 is MNHEY and CDR2 SMNVEV (reference sequence).

The rearrangement joins TRBV5-4 to TRBJ1-2; D is uncertain. The germline gives CDR1 SGHNT, CDR2 YYREEE (reference sequence). This CDR3 is 13 amino acids long. Trimming cost V 3 bases and J 5 bases, with 11 bases left between them. The DNA for the CDR3 is TGTGCCAGCAGCTCGGACGGGGTATATGGCTACACCTTC. Protein product: CASSSDGVYGYTF.

This clone appeared a single time. This rearrangement joins TRBV7-8 to TRBJ2-1; D not resolved. The CDR3 extends over 13 amino acids. Trimming pared 2 bases from V and 5 bases from J, leaving 7 bases between. Germline CDR1 and CDR2: SGHVS and FQNEAQ. The CDR3 DNA reads TGTGCCAGCAGCTTAAGAGCGAACAATGAGCAGTTCTTC. This gives the protein CASSLRANNEQFF.

This clone was seen once. The J gene is TRBJ1-6, the V gene TRBV20-1; D call uncertain. The CDR3 covers 11 residues. The V and J ends lost 3 bases and 9 bases respectively, with 6 bases between them. The germline gives CDR1 DFQATT, CDR2 SNEGSKA (reference sequence). The DNA of the CDR3 is TGCAGTGCTAGCCGAGGTTCACCCCTCCACTTT. Translating it yields CSASRGSPLHF.

V is TRBV4-1 and J is TRBJ2-7; D possibly corresponds to TRBD1 (6 bases). Trimming removed 2 bases from V and 5 bases from J, with 13 bases in between. The CDR3 is 14 residues long. Germline V gives CDR1 MGHRA, CDR2 YSYEKL. DNA of the CDR3: TGCGCCAGCAGCCAAAGTCAGGGGCCCGACGAGCAGTACTTC. This gives the protein CASSQSQGPDEQYF.

This chain joins TRBV3-1 (or the pseudogene TRBV3-2) and TRBJ1-3, with D perhaps TRBD1 (5 bases). Germline V gives CDR1 LGHDT, CDR2 YNNKEL (reference sequence). The CDR3 runs 14 residues. Trimming shortened V by 5 bases and J by 3 bases, and 11 bases separated the two germline ends. The CDR3 is CASSTQGGGNTIYF. CDR3 DNA sequence: TGTGCCAGCAGCACTCAGGGAGGTGGAAACACCATATATTTT.

This chain connects TRBV7-6 to TRBJ2-1; 8 bases match TRBD2. J gave up 8 bases and V 1 base, and 7 bases lay outside the gene matches. CDR1 and CDR2 from the germline V gene are SGHVS and FNYEAQ. This CDR3 has 15 amino acids. The CDR3 protein is CASSLVVGLEYEQFF. Written as DNA, the CDR3 is TGTGCCAGCAGCTTAGTTGTGGGACTAGAATATGAGCAGTTCTTC.

This clone came up once. This chain joins TRBV29-1 and TRBJ1-1; the D gene is possibly TRBD1 (6 bases). Germline V lookup: CDR1 SQVTM, CDR2 ANQGSEA. The CDR3 totals 13 residues. The germline V and J ends were trimmed by 5 bases and 4 bases, with 14 bases remaining between them. This chain's CDR3 is CSVTGGRGTEAFF. The CDR3 DNA reads as TGCAGCGTTACCGGGGGGCGGGGCACTGAAGCTTTCTTT.

The CDR3 bases are TGTGCCTGGACGACTCGCTCCTATAATTCACCCCTCCACTTT. Protein product: CAWTTRSYNSPLHF. This sequence joins TRBV30 and TRBJ1-6; D is uncertain. Trimming stripped 4 bases from V and 0 bases from J, with 7 bases between. Looked up from germline, CDR1 is GTSNPN and CDR2 is SVGIG (reference sequence). CDR3 size: 14 residues. The whole variable domain, filled in from reference TRBV30 and TRBJ1-6, reads SQTIHQWPATLVQPVGSPLSLECTVEGTSNPNLYWYRQAAGRGLQLLFYSVGIGQISSEVPQNLSASRPQDRQFILSSKKLLLSDSGFYLCAWTTRSYNSPLHFGNGTRLTVT.

This clone showed up just once. The V and J genes are TRBV6-5 and TRBJ1-2; TRBD1 is a possible D gene (5 bases). Trimming pared 6 bases from V and 4 bases from J, leaving 12 bases between. This CDR3 region has 13 residues. The germline gives CDR1 MNHEY, CDR2 SVGAGI. The CDR3 DNA reads as TGTGCCAGCAGCCGGGACTGGGTCTATGGCTACACCTTC. It is translated as CASSRDWVYGYTF.

The chain employs TRBV11-2 and TRBJ2-6; D is uncertain. The CDR3 has 16 amino acids. Looked up from germline, CDR1 is SGHAT and CDR2 is FQNNGV. The V and J ends lost 1 base and 2 bases respectively, with 9 bases between them. The CDR3 nucleotides are TGTGCCAGCAGCTTAGGGGTGCAGGCTGGGGCCAACGTCCTGACTTTC. This encodes CASSLGVQAGANVLTF. The full variable domain, its missing parts supplied by reference TRBV11-2 and TRBJ2-6, is EAGVAQSPRYKIIEKRQSVAFWCNPISGHATLYWYQQILGQGPKLLIQFQNNGVVDDSQLPKDRFSAERLKGVDSTLKIQPAKLEDSAVYLCASSLGVQAGANVLTFGAGSRLTVL.

The chain joins TRBV5-1 to TRBJ1-3; a weak D match, TRBD1 (6 bases). Between the trimmed V and J ends, which lost 0 bases and 4 bases, there was a span of 11 bases. CDR1 SGHRS and CDR2 YFSETQ come from the germline V gene. This CDR3 spans 15 amino acids. The CDR3 DNA reads TGCGCCAGCAGCTTGGGCAGGGGTCGCGGAAACACCATATATTTT. This codes for CASSLGRGRGNTIYF.

V usage is TRBV10-3 and J usage is TRBJ2-1; no reliable D call. Trimming left V 0 bases short and J 1 base short, with 7 bases between. Germline CDR1 reads ENHRY; CDR2 reads SYGVKD. The CDR3 sequence is 15 residues long. The CDR3 nucleotides read TGTGCCATCAGTGAGTCGGGCAGTTCCTACAATGAGCAGTTCTTC. This gives the protein CAISESGSSYNEQFF.

V and J are TRBV5-1 and TRBJ1-2; 7 bases fit TRBD1. CDR1 and CDR2 from the germline V gene are SGHRS and YFSETQ. V gave up 0 bases and J gave up 4 bases; unmatched junction bases: 12. The CDR3 extends over 17 amino acids. The CDR3 nucleotides are TGCGCCAGCAGCTTGGGGGGACCGGGACAGTCCGTCTATGGCTACACCTTC. Encoded protein: CASSLGGPGQSVYGYTF.

The chain recombines TRBV14 with TRBJ2-7, with D unresolved. Between the trimmed V and J ends, which lost 3 bases and 2 bases, there was a span of 8 bases. Germline V gene lookup returns CDR1 SGHDN and CDR2 FVKESK. This CDR3 comprises 13 residues. CDR3 sequence (DNA): TGTGCCAGCAGCCAGTCAGTAACCTACGAGCAGTACTTC. Translating it yields CASSQSVTYEQYF.

The chain recombines TRBV6-6 with TRBJ1-5; D may be TRBD1 (6 bases). Germline V gives CDR1 MNHNY, CDR2 SVGAGI (reference sequence). The CDR3 is 17 residues long. Trimming pared 5 bases from V and 7 bases from J, leaving 24 bases between. The CDR3, as DNA: TGTGCCAGCAGTCCTAACCGTGGGACACAACGAGCCCAGCCCCAGCATTTT. Amino acids: CASSPNRGTQRAQPQHF.

The chain is built from TRBV12-3 or TRBV12-4 and TRBJ1-2, with TRBD1 matching 7 bases. This CDR3 spans 12 amino acids. The V gene end was trimmed by 3 bases and the J gene end by 8 bases; junction bases not matched to a gene: 3. Written as DNA, the CDR3 is TGTGCCAGCAGTTTCCAGGGGGGCGGCTACACCTTC. This encodes CASSFQGGGYTF.